A selection of T cell receptor beta chains follows, all from one sample in a study of OX40 agonist ivuxolimab in advanced cancers. Produced via immunoSEQ multiplex PCR; TCRdb's table is partial and in-frame only. The sample records about 59,000 clones, 83% being singletons. The sequencing here drew on CD4+ or CD8+ T cells sorted from blood, taken in a trial of the OX40 agonist ivuxolimab. The source is an adult with an advanced solid tumor such as melanoma, head and neck, liver or kidney cancer. The CDR3 runs from the conserved cysteine through the conserved F or W. A D gene is named only where the DNA matches it firmly. Not every row has a clone size; where given, it reads once, few, many or a size class.

>-|TRBJ1-6|TRBV6-5|TRBD1
CAVTTGTGDNSPLHF
TGTGCCGTTACGACAGGGACAGGGGACAATTCACCCCTCCACTTT
>once|TRBJ2-6|TRBV12-5|-
CASGPSGANVLTF
TGTGCTAGTGGTCCTTCTGGGGCCAACGTCCTGACTTTC
>once|TRBJ2-7|TRBV14|TRBD1
CASSRTGGKSEQYF
TGTGCCAGCAGCCGGACAGGGGGTAAAAGCGAGCAGTACTTC
>-|TRBJ2-2|TRBV19|-
CASSIPFQGDGELFF
TGTGCCAGTAGTATACCTTTTCAGGGCGACGGGGAGCTGTTTTTT
>-|TRBJ1-5|TRBV19|-
CASSIGTPYSNQPQHF
TGTGCCAGTAGTATTGGGACACCTTATAGCAATCAGCCCCAGCATTTT
>once|TRBJ1-5|TRBV2|-
CASQPFRDQPQHF
TGTGCCAGCCAGCCTTTCAGGGATCAGCCCCAGCATTTT
>-|TRBJ2-2|TRBV9|-
CASSPTGVGNTGELFF
TGTGCCAGCAGCCCCACCGGGGTCGGTAACACCGGGGAGCTGTTTTTT
>once|TRBJ1-5|TRBV15|TRBD1
CATSSYRGTNQPQHF
TGTGCCACCAGCAGCTACAGGGGTACCAATCAGCCCCAGCATTTT
>-|TRBJ1-3|TRBV19|-
CASSTPGRDSGNTIYF
TGTGCCAGTAGTACGCCGGGACGGGACTCTGGAAACACCATATATTTT
>-|TRBJ2-7|TRBV15|-
CATGSYSEQYF
TGTGCCACCGGATCCTACAGCGAGCAGTACTTC
>-|TRBJ1-3|TRBV5-1|-
CASSPGSGNTIYF
TGCGCCAGCAGCCCAGGGTCTGGAAACACCATATATTTT
>-|TRBJ2-3|TRBV9|-
CASSSGILTDTQYF
TGTGCCAGCAGCTCTGGCATACTCACAGATACGCAGTATTTT
>-|TRBJ2-1|TRBV5-4|-
CASSSHSRLLGGNEQFF
TGTGCCAGCAGCTCCCACTCCCGGCTCCTCGGGGGAAATGAGCAGTTCTTC
>-|TRBJ1-4|TRBV11-2|-
CASSAGTRSGNEKLFF
TGTGCCAGCAGCGCAGGCACCAGAAGCGGTAATGAAAAACTGTTTTTT
>-|TRBJ2-1|TRBV10-3|-
CAISESAPTNEQFF
TGTGCCATCAGTGAGTCGGCGCCCACGAATGAGCAGTTCTTC
>-|TRBJ1-5|TRBV2|-
CASSEIPDGYSNQPQHF
TGTGCCAGCAGTGAAATTCCTGACGGTTATAGCAATCAGCCCCAGCATTTT
>-|TRBJ2-1|TRBV14|-
CATSRRTGISYNEQFF
TGTGCCACCAGTCGAAGAACAGGGATTTCCTACAATGAGCAGTTCTTC
>-|TRBJ1-5|TRBV27|TRBD1
CASSTRTGVGNQPQHF
TGTGCCAGCAGTACCCGGACAGGGGTCGGCAATCAGCCCCAGCATTTT
>-|TRBJ1-3|TRBV6-5|-
CASSLKGLSGNTIYF
TGTGCCAGCAGTTTAAAGGGTTTATCTGGAAACACCATATATTTT
>-|TRBJ2-5|TRBV5-1|-
CASSLVSGEETQYF
TGCGCCAGCAGCTTGGTCTCAGGGGAAGAGACCCAGTACTTC
>-|TRBJ1-2|TRBV25-1|-
CASTSLNSNYGYTF
TGTGCCAGCACGTCTCTTAATTCGAACTATGGCTACACCTTC
>few|TRBJ2-7|TRBV27|TRBD2
CASSFSADLTSGEYEQYF
TGTGCCAGCAGTTTTTCGGCGGACCTGACTAGCGGAGAATACGAGCAGTACTTC
>-|TRBJ1-2|TRBV5-6|TRBD1
CASSGGQGDYGYTF
TGTGCCAGCAGCGGAGGACAGGGGGACTATGGCTACACCTTC
>-|TRBJ2-3|TRBV18|-
CASSPPSGTDTQYF
TGTGCCAGCTCACCCCCTAGCGGCACAGATACGCAGTATTTT
>-|TRBJ1-1|TRBV5-1|TRBD1
CASSLVQGAAEAFF
TGCGCCAGCAGCTTGGTTCAGGGGGCAGCTGAAGCTTTCTTT
>once|TRBJ1-1|TRBV5-1|-
CASSTGANTEAFF
TGCGCCAGCAGCACTGGAGCGAACACTGAAGCTTTCTTT
>-|TRBJ2-3|TRBV25-1|-
CASSASGASTDTQYF
TGTGCCAGCAGTGCGAGCGGAGCTAGCACAGATACGCAGTATTTT
>-|TRBJ1-2|TRBV6-5|-
CASSEAGQYGYTF
TGTGCCAGCAGTGAAGCAGGACAGTATGGCTACACCTTC
>-|TRBJ1-4|TRBV6-1|-
CASSERGQGREKLFF
TGTGCCAGCAGTGAACGGGGGCAGGGACGTGAAAAACTGTTTTTT
>-|TRBJ1-1|TRBV20-1|TRBD1
CSARETGEAFF
TGCAGTGCTAGAGAGACAGGGGAAGCTTTCTTT
>-|TRBJ2-5|TRBV5-6|-
CASTGTGLPDSKKGTQYF
TGTGCCAGCACAGGGACCGGACTCCCTGATTCAAAAAAAGGGACCCAGTACTTC
>few|TRBJ1-1|TRBV18|-
CASSPAKGQNTEAFF
TGTGCCAGCTCACCGGCAAAGGGACAGAACACTGAAGCTTTCTTT
>-|TRBJ2-1|TRBV18|TRBD2
CASSRGLAGYNEQFF
TGTGCCAGCTCACGCGGACTAGCGGGGTACAATGAGCAGTTCTTC
>-|TRBJ1-5|TRBV10-2|-
CASMRVNQPQHF
TGCGCCAGCATGCGGGTAAATCAGCCCCAGCATTTT
>-|TRBJ1-5|TRBV7-2|-
CASSKGQTQPQHF
TGTGCCAGCAGCAAAGGACAGACTCAGCCCCAGCATTTT
>-|TRBJ2-3|TRBV5-1|-
CASSLASSTDTQYF
TGCGCCAGCAGCTTGGCCAGCAGCACAGATACGCAGTATTTT
>once|TRBJ2-1|TRBV19|TRBD2
CASRGLAGTGEQFF
TGTGCCAGTAGGGGGTTAGCGGGAACGGGTGAGCAGTTCTTC
>-|TRBJ2-4|TRBV6-5|-
CASSYSRGGGDIQYF
TGTGCCAGCAGTTACTCGCGGGGCGGAGGGGACATTCAGTACTTC
>-|TRBJ2-1|TRBV19|-
CASSIAGTSYNEQFF
TGTGCCAGTAGTATCGCGGGAACCTCCTACAATGAGCAGTTCTTC
>-|TRBJ1-2|TRBV19|-
CACGFLAGYGYTF
TGTGCCTGTGGCTTCCTCGCCGGCTATGGCTACACCTTC
>-|TRBJ2-7|TRBV29-1|-
CSATGARGYEQYF
TGCAGCGCCACGGGCGCCAGGGGTTACGAGCAGTACTTC
>-|TRBJ1-3|TRBV4-2|-
CASSQERTDSGNTIYF
TGTGCCAGCAGCCAAGAGAGGACCGACTCTGGAAACACCATATATTTT
>-|TRBJ1-2|TRBV2|-
CASSIGTDGYTF
TGTGCCAGCAGTATCGGCACAGATGGCTACACCTTC
>-|TRBJ2-5|TRBV2|-
CASSSDMEETQYF
TGTGCCAGCAGTTCGGACATGGAAGAGACCCAGTACTTC
>-|TRBJ1-5|TRBV11-2|-
CASSLAQGRNQPQHF
TGTGCCAGCAGCTTAGCCCAAGGCCGCAATCAGCCCCAGCATTTT
>-|TRBJ1-5|TRBV6-6|-
CASSYSLHQPQHF
TGTGCCAGCAGTTACTCTTTGCATCAGCCCCAGCATTTT
>-|TRBJ1-1|TRBV9|TRBD1
CASSVGDSLMNTEAFF
TGTGCCAGCAGCGTAGGGGACAGTCTTATGAACACTGAAGCTTTCTTT
>once|TRBJ2-7|TRBV13|TRBD1
CASSLGGTATYEQYF
TGTGCCAGCAGCTTAGGCGGGACAGCGACCTACGAGCAGTACTTC
>-|TRBJ1-3|TRBV6-6|-
CASSYRGRAGNTIYF
TGTGCCAGCAGTTACCGAGGTCGGGCGGGAAACACCATATATTTT
>-|TRBJ2-7|TRBV27|-
CASSTWTLPYEQYF
TGTGCCAGCAGTACCTGGACTCTACCCTACGAGCAGTACTTC
>-|TRBJ2-2|TRBV5-1|-
CASSLWGDTGELFF
TGCGCCAGCAGCTTGTGGGGGGACACCGGGGAGCTGTTTTTT
>-|TRBJ2-7|TRBV13|TRBD1
CASSPWNGQGSYEQYF
TGTGCCAGCAGCCCCTGGAACGGACAGGGGTCGTACGAGCAGTACTTC
>-|TRBJ1-4|TRBV7-6|TRBD1
CASSRTGGAEKLFF
TGTGCCAGCAGCCGCACAGGGGGCGCGGAAAAACTGTTTTTT
>-|TRBJ1-3|TRBV5-1|-
CASSFDPSSGNTIYF
TGCGCCAGCAGCTTTGACCCTAGCTCTGGAAACACCATATATTTT
>once|TRBJ1-3|TRBV5-1|TRBD1
CASSGGTGPLSGNTIYF
TGCGCCAGCAGCGGGGGGACAGGGCCCCTATCTGGAAACACCATATATTTT
>-|TRBJ1-1|TRBV19|TRBD1
CASIPTTGRYTEAFF
TGTGCCAGTATCCCCACGACAGGGCGGTACACTGAAGCTTTCTTT
>-|TRBJ2-7|TRBV27|-
CASSPTPRGTYEQYF
TGTGCCAGCAGTCCGACTCCCCGAGGGACCTACGAGCAGTACTTC